This is a list of T cell receptor beta chains from one sample in a study of blood T cell repertoires in COVID-19. Only in-frame clones appear in the TCRdb table, and some are missing; sequencing was by immunoSEQ multiplex PCR. Of fewer than 250,000 clones listed, 80% to 90% are singletons. Sequencing used peripheral blood. These receptors were taken from a woman between 40 and 55 years old with active or convalescent COVID-19. CDR3s include the opening cysteine and the closing phenylalanine or tryptophan. Each record gives: CDR3 DNA, CDR3 protein, D gene, clone size, J gene, V gene. A D gene is named only where the DNA matches it firmly. Part of the rows lack a size; the others show once, few, many or a class for expanded clones.

cdr3_nt: TGTGCCTGGAGTGTACTCTCAGGAAACACTGAAGCTTTCTTT
cdr3_aa: CAWSVLSGNTEAFF
d_call: -
clone_size: -
j_call: TRBJ1-1
v_call: TRBV30

cdr3_nt: TGTGCCAGCAGCCTCGGGGGTCCTAATACGCAGTATTTT
cdr3_aa: CASSLGGPNTQYF
d_call: -
clone_size: once
j_call: TRBJ2-3
v_call: TRBV6-5

cdr3_nt: TGTGCCAGCAGTGAACCCTCACTCCCGGAGACCCAGTACTTC
cdr3_aa: CASSEPSLPETQYF
d_call: -
clone_size: once
j_call: TRBJ2-5
v_call: TRBV25-1

cdr3_nt: TGTGCCAGTAGTATCGTCGTCGGGGGCTACAATGAGCAGTTCTTC
cdr3_aa: CASSIVVGGYNEQFF
d_call: -
clone_size: -
j_call: TRBJ2-1
v_call: TRBV19

cdr3_nt: TGTGCCAGCAGCCGCTTCGTCGCGGCCGGAGCAGATACGCAGTATTTT
cdr3_aa: CASSRFVAAGADTQYF
d_call: -
clone_size: few
j_call: TRBJ2-3
v_call: TRBV7-9

cdr3_nt: TGTGCCATCGCGGGGCAAGGCAGAGAGCAGTACTTC
cdr3_aa: CAIAGQGREQYF
d_call: -
clone_size: -
j_call: TRBJ2-7
v_call: TRBV10-3

cdr3_nt: TGTGCCACCAGTGACGGTCCACCCAGGCTTGGCTACACCTTC
cdr3_aa: CATSDGPPRLGYTF
d_call: -
clone_size: -
j_call: TRBJ1-2
v_call: TRBV24-1

cdr3_nt: TGTGCCAGCAGTGAAGGGGACAGGGACCAAGAGACCCAGTACTTC
cdr3_aa: CASSEGDRDQETQYF
d_call: TRBD1
clone_size: -
j_call: TRBJ2-5
v_call: TRBV2

cdr3_nt: TGTGCCAGCAGCTTATCTGGGACAGGGAAACACACCTTC
cdr3_aa: CASSLSGTGKHTF
d_call: TRBD1
clone_size: -
j_call: TRBJ1-2
v_call: TRBV7-9

cdr3_nt: TGCGCCAGCAGCCAAGAGTGGGGACTAGCCAAAAACATTCAGTACTTC
cdr3_aa: CASSQEWGLAKNIQYF
d_call: -
clone_size: -
j_call: TRBJ2-4
v_call: TRBV4-1

cdr3_nt: TGCGCCAGCCAAGGGGGGGGCCAAGAGACCCAGTACTTC
cdr3_aa: CASQGGGQETQYF
d_call: -
clone_size: once
j_call: TRBJ2-5
v_call: TRBV4-1

cdr3_nt: TGTGCCAGCAGCTTGGGGGGACAGGGGGTGAGCTTTCAGCCCCAGCATTTT
cdr3_aa: CASSLGGQGVSFQPQHF
d_call: TRBD1
clone_size: -
j_call: TRBJ1-5
v_call: TRBV5-6

cdr3_nt: TGTGCCAGCATCCTAGACAGGGACACTGAAGCTTTCTTT
cdr3_aa: CASILDRDTEAFF
d_call: TRBD1
clone_size: -
j_call: TRBJ1-1
v_call: TRBV11-3

cdr3_nt: TGTGCCAGCAGCCAAGTAAACTTCCGCAATCAGCCCCAGCATTTT
cdr3_aa: CASSQVNFRNQPQHF
d_call: -
clone_size: -
j_call: TRBJ1-5
v_call: TRBV14

cdr3_nt: TGTGCCAGCAGCTTGGTAGCGGAACAAGAGACCCAGTACTTC
cdr3_aa: CASSLVAEQETQYF
d_call: -
clone_size: -
j_call: TRBJ2-5
v_call: TRBV11-2

cdr3_nt: TGTGCCAGCAGCCGGACTAGCGGTAACACCGGGGAGCTGTTTTTT
cdr3_aa: CASSRTSGNTGELFF
d_call: TRBD2
clone_size: -
j_call: TRBJ2-2
v_call: TRBV6-6

cdr3_nt: TGCGCCAGCAGTGCCCCCTCCCGGGAGGCTTTCTTT
cdr3_aa: CASSAPSREAFF
d_call: -
clone_size: -
j_call: TRBJ1-1
v_call: TRBV10-2

cdr3_nt: TGTGCCAGCAGCCTACGGACTAGCGGGTTCACAGATACGCAGTATTTT
cdr3_aa: CASSLRTSGFTDTQYF
d_call: TRBD2
clone_size: -
j_call: TRBJ2-3
v_call: TRBV9

cdr3_nt: TGTGCCAGCAGCCGAGCCTCTAAGAACACTGAAGCTTTCTTT
cdr3_aa: CASSRASKNTEAFF
d_call: -
clone_size: -
j_call: TRBJ1-1
v_call: TRBV9

cdr3_nt: TGTGCCAGCAGTTTTTCAGGGGGCGCGGATCAGCCCCAGCATTTT
cdr3_aa: CASSFSGGADQPQHF
d_call: TRBD1
clone_size: -
j_call: TRBJ1-5
v_call: TRBV28

cdr3_nt: TGTGCCACCAGTGACAGGGACAGCAACTATGGCTACACCTTC
cdr3_aa: CATSDRDSNYGYTF
d_call: TRBD1
clone_size: once
j_call: TRBJ1-2
v_call: TRBV24-1

cdr3_nt: TGTGCCAGCAGTTCCCGGGGCACTGAAGCTTTCTTT
cdr3_aa: CASSSRGTEAFF
d_call: -
clone_size: -
j_call: TRBJ1-1
v_call: TRBV6-6

cdr3_nt: TGTGCCAGCAGCTCACAGGGGGTTTCGTACGAGCAGTACTTC
cdr3_aa: CASSSQGVSYEQYF
d_call: TRBD1
clone_size: -
j_call: TRBJ2-7
v_call: TRBV7-2

cdr3_nt: TGTGCCAGCAGCTTACGACAGGGGGGCGAAAAACTGTTTTTT
cdr3_aa: CASSLRQGGEKLFF
d_call: TRBD1
clone_size: -
j_call: TRBJ1-4
v_call: TRBV7-9

cdr3_nt: TGTGCCACCTTTGGCTTTCGGAACACTGAAGCTTTCTTT
cdr3_aa: CATFGFRNTEAFF
d_call: -
clone_size: -
j_call: TRBJ1-1
v_call: TRBV19

cdr3_nt: TGTGCCAGCAGCCAAAGGGACAGGGGTGGGGAGACCCAGTACTTC
cdr3_aa: CASSQRDRGGETQYF
d_call: TRBD1
clone_size: -
j_call: TRBJ2-5
v_call: TRBV3-1/TRBV3-2

cdr3_nt: TGTGCCAGCAGTTACGGCGGGGGCACAGATACGCAGTATTTT
cdr3_aa: CASSYGGGTDTQYF
d_call: -
clone_size: -
j_call: TRBJ2-3
v_call: TRBV6-5

cdr3_nt: TGTGCCAGCAGCCAAGGTCAAAGCCAGGGGGAGACCCAGTACTTC
cdr3_aa: CASSQGQSQGETQYF
d_call: -
clone_size: -
j_call: TRBJ2-5
v_call: TRBV4-2

cdr3_nt: TGTGCCAGCAGGAGACAGGGGGCAGGGGACTATGGCTACACCTTC
cdr3_aa: CASRRQGAGDYGYTF
d_call: TRBD1
clone_size: -
j_call: TRBJ1-2
v_call: TRBV2

cdr3_nt: TGCGCCAGCAGCACTGACTCACTAGCAGGGAGGGAAAAACTGTTTTTT
cdr3_aa: CASSTDSLAGREKLFF
d_call: -
clone_size: few
j_call: TRBJ1-4
v_call: TRBV4-1

cdr3_nt: TGTGCCAGCAGCCCTTGGCGGGGGCAAGAGACCCAGTACTTC
cdr3_aa: CASSPWRGQETQYF
d_call: TRBD2
clone_size: -
j_call: TRBJ2-5
v_call: TRBV11-2

cdr3_nt: TGCGCCAGCAGCCTAGGGACTAGTAGCGATACGCAGTATTTT
cdr3_aa: CASSLGTSSDTQYF
d_call: TRBD2
clone_size: once
j_call: TRBJ2-3
v_call: TRBV5-1

cdr3_nt: TGTGCCAGCAGCTTAGGGGAAAGGGGCACTGAAGCTTTCTTT
cdr3_aa: CASSLGERGTEAFF
d_call: -
clone_size: -
j_call: TRBJ1-1
v_call: TRBV7-9

cdr3_nt: TGCAGTGCTAGAGATCGGGGAGGCTACACCTTC
cdr3_aa: CSARDRGGYTF
d_call: -
clone_size: -
j_call: TRBJ1-2
v_call: TRBV20-1